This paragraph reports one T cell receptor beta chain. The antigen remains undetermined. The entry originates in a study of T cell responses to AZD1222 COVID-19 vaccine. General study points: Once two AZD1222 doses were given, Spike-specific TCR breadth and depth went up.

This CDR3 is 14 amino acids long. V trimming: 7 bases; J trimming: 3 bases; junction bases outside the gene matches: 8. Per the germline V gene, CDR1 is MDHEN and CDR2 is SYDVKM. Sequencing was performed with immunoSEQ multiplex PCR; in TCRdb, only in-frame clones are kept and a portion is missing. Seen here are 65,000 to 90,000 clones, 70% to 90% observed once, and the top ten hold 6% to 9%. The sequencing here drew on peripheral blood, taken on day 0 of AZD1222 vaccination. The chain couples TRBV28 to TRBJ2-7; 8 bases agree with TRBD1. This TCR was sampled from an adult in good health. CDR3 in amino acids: CASTTQGVGYEQYF. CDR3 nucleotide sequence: TGTGCCAGCACCACACAGGGGGTCGGCTACGAGCAGTACTTC.